The 17 T cell receptor beta chains reported below all come from one sample, sequenced in a study of OX40 agonist ivuxolimab in advanced cancers. Clones were sequenced by immunoSEQ multiplex PCR, and TCRdb holds only the in-frame ones, with some missing. The table has around 28,000 clones, around 90% seen once. The sequencing used CD4+ or CD8+ T cells sorted from blood, collected in a trial of the OX40 agonist ivuxolimab. The receptor source for this set is an adult with an advanced solid tumor such as melanoma, head and neck, liver or kidney cancer.

The chain joins TRBV4-1 to TRBJ1-1, with TRBD1 matching over 11 bases. CDR3 size: 14 residues. The V segment lost 4 bases and the J segment 6 bases; nucleotides outside the gene matches: 4. Germline loops: CDR1 MGHRA, CDR2 YSYEKL. CDR3 sequence: CASSRDRGTSEAFF. The CDR3 DNA reads TGCGCCAGCAGCCGGGACAGGGGGACGTCTGAAGCTTTCTTT.

The gene calls are TRBV6-6 and TRBJ2-2; D could derive from TRBD1 or TRBD2 (6 bases each). CDR3 length: 13 residues. V shed 8 bases and J shed 4 bases, with 11 bases lying between them. From germline, CDR1 is MNHNY and CDR2 SVGAGI (reference sequence). In DNA, the CDR3 is TGTGCCAGCGGGGGGCCGGGCACCGGGGAGCTGTTTTTT. Its protein is CASGGPGTGELFF.

CDR3 sequence reads: CASSIGGGTQYF. The CDR3 bases are TGTGCCAGTAGTATAGGCGGAGGGACCCAGTACTTC. V gene TRBV19 combines with J gene TRBJ2-5; possibly TRBD2 for D (5 bases). V lost 1 base and J lost 7, with 7 bases in between. CDR1 is LNHDA, CDR2 SQIVND, per germline (reference sequence). The CDR3 is 12 amino acids.

This chain links TRBV15 with TRBJ2-3, with a tentative D call TRBD2 (5 bases). Germline-derived CDR1 and CDR2 are LNHNV and YYDKDF (reference sequence). With 0 bases removed from V and 2 bases from J, the gap between germline ends came to 12 bases. The CDR3 length is 16 residues. The CDR3 DNA sequence: TGTGCCACCAGCAGAGATCAGCCTAGCATCACAGATACGCAGTATTTT. The encoded protein is CATSRDQPSITDTQYF.

Here the CDR3 DNA reads TGTGCCAGCAGTTTGGGGCCCGGCACAGATACGCAGTATTTT. This encodes CASSLGPGTDTQYF. The gene calls are TRBV28 and TRBJ2-3, with D possibly being TRBD1 (5 bases). Germline V gene data show CDR1 as MDHEN and CDR2 as SYDVKM. Trimming took off 3 bases at V and 1 base at J, with 8 bases between the two ends. The CDR3 runs 14 residues.

The chain joins TRBV5-6 to TRBJ1-1; possible D gene TRBD1, 5 bases. From germline, CDR1 is SGHDT and CDR2 YYEEEE. V lost 6 bases to trimming and J lost 10 bases, with 19 bases between them. The CDR3 sequence is 13 residues long. The CDR3 sequence: CASTLATGDPAFF. CDR3 DNA sequence: TGTGCCAGCACCTTAGCTACCGGGGACCCAGCTTTCTTT.

V gene TRBV11-2 combines with J gene TRBJ2-1; 10 bases line up with TRBD2. CDR1 is SGHAT and CDR2 is FQNNGV in the germline V gene. V was clipped by 2 bases and J by 9 bases; unmatched bases: 4. The length of the CDR3 is 14 residues. The CDR3 loop reads CASSLWSSGSEQFF. DNA of the CDR3: TGTGCCAGCAGCTTATGGTCTAGCGGGAGTGAGCAGTTCTTC.

The V call is TRBV2, the J call TRBJ2-1; a weak D match, TRBD2 (6 bases). This CDR3 has 14 amino acids. The germline V gene encodes CDR1 SNHLY and CDR2 FYNNEI. The V end lost 5 bases, the J end lost 5 bases, and 13 bases lay between the germline ends. The CDR3, as DNA: TGTGCCAGCAGTATAGCGGTTTGGGACAATGAGCAGTTCTTC. Protein sequence: CASSIAVWDNEQFF.

The chain uses TRBV9 and TRBJ1-4, with TRBD1 identical over 9 bases. V trimming: 4 bases; J trimming: 6 bases; junction bases outside the gene matches: 4. Germline V gene data show CDR1 as SGDLS and CDR2 as YYNGEE. The CDR3 has 14 amino acids. DNA of the CDR3: TGTGCCAGCAGCCCCGGGACAGGGTATGAAAAACTGTTTTTT. This sequence encodes CASSPGTGYEKLFF.

The chain combines TRBV11-2 with TRBJ2-7; D remains unclear. Trimming took 1 base from V and 4 from J, leaving 11 bases between them. Germline-derived CDR1 and CDR2 are SGHAT and FQNNGV. This CDR3 contains 14 residues. For the CDR3, the DNA is TGTGCCAGCAGCTTAGTCGGCGGTAGATACGAGCAGTACTTC. It yields the protein CASSLVGGRYEQYF.

The chain has TRBV6-5 and TRBJ2-1; D may match TRBD1 or TRBD2 (5 bases each). The CDR3 has 15 residues. CDR1 is MNHEY, CDR2 SVGAGI, per germline. The V and J ends lost 0 bases and 9 bases respectively, with 15 bases between them. The CDR3 reads CASSYSNFRAGEQFF. The CDR3 DNA sequence: TGTGCCAGCAGTTACTCGAATTTCAGGGCGGGTGAGCAGTTCTTC.

V is TRBV11-3 and J is TRBJ2-3, with 8 bases fitting TRBD2. Trimming took 5 bases from V and 0 from J; bases not matched to a gene: 7. This CDR3 region has 16 residues. Per germline, CDR1 SGHNT and CDR2 YENEEA. CDR3 bases: TGTGCCAGCAGCCCACCTAGCGGGCTAAGCACAGATACGCAGTATTTT. Encoded protein: CASSPPSGLSTDTQYF.

The CDR3 DNA follows: TGTGCCAGCAGCTTAGCTCGGGACAGGGGGAAGAACACTGAAGCTTTCTTT. The encoded protein is CASSLARDRGKNTEAFF. The rearrangement links TRBV7-2 to TRBJ1-1; 11 bases are a match to TRBD1. V dropped 0 bases and J dropped 1; count of bases not matched to a gene: 4. The CDR3 contains 17 residues. Per germline, CDR1 SGHTA and CDR2 FQGNSA.

The V gene is TRBV11-3, the J gene TRBJ1-2; D is ambiguous. This CDR3 is built from 12 residues. The germline V and J ends were trimmed by 5 bases and 5 bases, with 9 bases remaining between them. Germline V lookup: CDR1 SGHNT, CDR2 YENEEA. The CDR3 reads CASSARGYGYTF. CDR3 nucleotides: TGTGCCAGCAGCGCCCGGGGTTATGGCTACACCTTC.

The CDR3 protein is CASNHRENTEAFF. The CDR3 region has the DNA TGTGCCAGCAACCATCGGGAAAACACTGAAGCTTTCTTT. The V gene is TRBV7-3, the J gene TRBJ1-1; D is unclear. Germline V lookup: CDR1 SGHTA, CDR2 FQGTGA. The CDR3 totals 13 residues. V lost 7 bases to trimming and J lost 2 bases, with 11 bases between them.

As to this clone: At one end the junction does not follow the germline gene, possibly because of a read error. V usage is TRBV7-7 and J usage is TRBJ2-1, with 9 bases fitting TRBD2. CDR1 SSHAT and CDR2 FNYEAQ come from the germline V gene (reference sequence). This CDR3 is built from 14 residues. Written as DNA, the CDR3 is TGTGCTAGCAGCTTAGCGGGGGTACACAATGAGCAGTTCTTC. Translating it yields CASSLAGVHNEQFF.

The V and J genes are TRBV4-1 and TRBJ1-1; 7 nucleotides line up with TRBD1. Germline V gene sequence: CDR1 MGHRA, CDR2 YSYEKL. This CDR3 is built from 16 residues. Trimming removed 2 bases from V and 4 bases from J; junction bases left unmatched: 10. CDR3 nucleotide sequence: TGCGCCAGCAGCCAACGACTGGGGCAGGGGGGCACTGAAGCTTTCTTT. Its translation: CASSQRLGQGGTEAFF.